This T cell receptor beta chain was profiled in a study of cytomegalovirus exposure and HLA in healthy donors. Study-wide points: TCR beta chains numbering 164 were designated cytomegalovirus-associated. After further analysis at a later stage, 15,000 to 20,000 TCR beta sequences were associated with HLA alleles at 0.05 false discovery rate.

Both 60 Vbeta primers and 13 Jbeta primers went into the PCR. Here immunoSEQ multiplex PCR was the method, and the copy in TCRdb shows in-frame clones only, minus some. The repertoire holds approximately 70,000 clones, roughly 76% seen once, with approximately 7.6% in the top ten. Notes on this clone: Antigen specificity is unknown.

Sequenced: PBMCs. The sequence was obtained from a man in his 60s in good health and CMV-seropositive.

CDR3 loop: CASSYMRVNTEAFF. The CDR3 nucleotides are TGTGCCAGCAGTTACATGAGAGTGAACACTGAAGCTTTCTTT. The V call is TRBV6-6, the J call TRBJ1-1, with D unclear. The V gene's germline CDR1 is MNHNY and CDR2 SVGAGI (reference sequence). The CDR3 spans 14 residues. V lost 2 bases and J lost 0, with 7 bases in between.